The 27 T cell receptor beta chains in this list originate from one sample, sequenced in a study of OX40 agonist ivuxolimab in advanced cancers. Receptors were amplified or captured by the immunoSEQ multiplex PCR assay. In TCRdb, the immuneACCESS table is reduced to in-frame sequences with V and J assigned. These tables do not hold every clone; where another copy was compared, an unresolved V gene accounts for under half, and the others remain unexplained. Counted in this sample were roughly 73,000 clones; approximately 89% of them appeared once. Around 2.4% of the sample comes from the top ten. The material was CD4+ or CD8+ T cells sorted from blood, obtained in a trial of the OX40 agonist ivuxolimab. These receptors all stem from an adult with an advanced solid tumor such as melanoma, head and neck, liver or kidney cancer.

The chain uses TRBV6-5 and TRBJ1-5; D might be TRBD1 (5 bases). V lost 6 bases to trimming and J lost 2 bases, with 8 bases between them. CDR3 size: 13 residues. Per germline, CDR1 MNHEY and CDR2 SVGAGI. The CDR3 DNA reads TGTGCCAGCAGAACAGGTGGCAATCAGCCCCAGCATTTT. It codes for CASRTGGNQPQHF.

The chain is built from TRBV9 and TRBJ1-3, with TRBD1 matching over 8 bases. Looked up from germline, CDR1 is SGDLS and CDR2 is YYNGEE. The CDR3 runs to 15 residues. V shed 7 bases, J shed 0 bases, and the junction held 6 bases outside the gene matches. The CDR3 loop is CASGQGPSSGNTIYF. DNA for the CDR3: TGTGCCAGCGGACAGGGCCCGAGCTCTGGAAACACCATATATTTT.

This clone was seen more than once but under ten times. This sequence joins TRBV6-1 and TRBJ2-5; D is unresolved. Germline V gene sequence: CDR1 MNHNS, CDR2 SASEGT. CDR3 length equals 14 residues. V was pared by 5 bases and J by 1 base, with 11 bases between. The CDR3 DNA is TGTGCCAGCAGTACCCCCAGGCCCCAAGAGACCCAGTACTTC. It translates to CASSTPRPQETQYF.

J is TRBJ1-4 and V is TRBV11-2; 9 bases match TRBD1. Germline-derived CDR1 and CDR2 are SGHAT and FQNNGV. The trim removed 1 base at V and 8 bases at J, leaving 5 bases unmatched. The CDR3 sequence is 15 residues long. CDR3 amino acids: CASSLVTGGLEKLFF. Here the CDR3 DNA reads TGTGCCAGCAGCTTAGTGACAGGGGGGTTAGAAAAACTGTTTTTT.

V usage is TRBV27 and J usage is TRBJ2-7; 7 bases align to TRBD2. Germline lookup yields CDR1 MNHEY and CDR2 SMNVEV (reference sequence). This CDR3 is 15 amino acids long. J lost 0 bases, V lost 6 bases, and 8 bases had no gene match. CDR3 sequence (DNA): TGTGCCAGCAGCCAGCTGACTAGCAGCTCCTACGAGCAGTACTTC. This encodes CASSQLTSSSYEQYF.

The chain recombines TRBV7-2 with TRBJ2-3; TRBD1 aligns across 7 bases. Germline trimming cut 3 bases from V and 4 bases from J; bases unmatched to any gene: 1. The CDR3 covers 13 residues. The germline gives CDR1 SGHTA, CDR2 FQGNSA. CDR3 sequence reads: CASSFQGADTQYF. The CDR3 DNA sequence: TGTGCCAGCAGCTTTCAGGGGGCAGATACGCAGTATTTT.

CDR3 sequence reads: CASSVSVDTQYF. In DNA, the CDR3 is TGTGCCAGCAGTGTTAGCGTAGATACGCAGTATTTT. V gene TRBV5-6 combines with J gene TRBJ2-3; a weak D match, TRBD2 (5 bases). The CDR3 sequence is 12 residues long. V was pared by 5 bases and J by 5 bases, with 9 bases between. Germline V gene lookup returns CDR1 SGHDT and CDR2 YYEEEE.

This chain's CDR3 is CASSQVAGGTEAFF. The DNA for the CDR3 is TGTGCCAGCAGCCAAGTGGCAGGGGGCACTGAAGCTTTCTTT. The chain employs TRBV14 and TRBJ1-1; TRBD1 aligns across 7 bases. The CDR3 extends over 14 amino acids. CDR1 is SGHDN and CDR2 is FVKESK in the germline V gene. Germline trimming cut 1 base from V and 4 bases from J; bases unmatched to any gene: 3.

This chain connects TRBV30 to TRBJ1-4; the D is unclear. CDR1 and CDR2 from the germline V gene are GTSNPN and SVGIG (reference sequence). V lost 6 bases and J 8 bases, leaving 19 bases between the germline ends. The CDR3 runs 14 residues. CDR3 bases: TGTGCCTGCCTCCTCGTTGGTCGAGACGAAAAACTGTTTTTT. Protein: CACLLVGRDEKLFF.

Points on this clone: One end of the junction does not line up with germline, which may come from a read error. This sample includes further DNA sequences coding for the same CDR3. V is TRBV7-7 and J is TRBJ2-2, with 13 bases aligning to TRBD2. Germline V CDR1 and CDR2: SSHAT, FNYEAQ (reference sequence). CDR3 length: 16 residues. The CDR3 spells CASSSGLAGYTGELFF. In DNA, the CDR3 is TGTGCTAGCAGCTCGGGACTAGCGGGATACACCGGGGAGCTGTTTTTT. The variable domain in full, completed from reference TRBV7-7 and TRBJ2-2, reads GAGVSQSPRYKVTKRGQDVTLRCDPISSHATLYWYQQALGQGPEFLTYFNYEAQPDKSGLPSDRFSAERPEGSISTLTIQRTEQRDSAMYRCASSSGLAGYTGELFFGEGSRLTVL.

This sequence joins TRBV18 and TRBJ1-1; D unclear. The germline CDR1 and CDR2 sequences are KGHSH and LQKENI. This CDR3 contains 15 residues. V shed 5 bases and J shed 2 bases, with 15 bases lying between them. The CDR3 coding sequence is TGTGCCAGCTCATCCGCGAGGGCACTAAACACTGAAGCTTTCTTT. It encodes CASSSARALNTEAFF.

The chain joins TRBV19 to TRBJ2-3; tentatively, D is TRBD2 (6 bases). This CDR3 has 16 amino acids. Trimming removed 7 bases from V and 0 bases from J, with 17 bases in between. Germline V gene data show CDR1 as LNHDA and CDR2 as SQIVND (reference sequence). CDR3 nucleotides: TGTGCCAGTACCTCCCGGGCGGGGTCTAGCACAGATACGCAGTATTTT. Its protein is CASTSRAGSSTDTQYF.

This chain uses TRBV5-6 with TRBJ1-6; D perhaps matches TRBD1 (5 bases). Germline lookup yields CDR1 SGHDT and CDR2 YYEEEE. V gave up 1 base and J gave up 15 bases, with 17 bases separating them. This CDR3 has 14 amino acids. CDR3 in amino acids: CASSLRRQSGILHF. CDR3 in DNA: TGTGCCAGCAGCTTGCGGAGACAGAGTGGAATCCTCCACTTT.

The rearrangement joins TRBV27 to TRBJ1-1; no clear D gene. Looked up from germline, CDR1 is MNHEY and CDR2 is SMNVEV (reference sequence). The CDR3 has 13 amino acids. The V end was cut by 3 bases, the J end by 7 bases, with 12 bases between. The CDR3 DNA reads TGTGCCAGCAGTTTTTTAGGGAGGGATGAAGCTTTCTTT. Translated, it gives CASSFLGRDEAFF.

This chain links TRBV5-4 with TRBJ1-5; D gene unclear. Germline V gene sequence: CDR1 SGHNT, CDR2 YYREEE (reference sequence). CDR3 length equals 14 residues. Deletions cut 1 base from V and 0 bases from J, with 5 bases between. The CDR3 sequence: CASSLMSSNQPQHF. In nucleotides, the CDR3 is TGTGCCAGCAGCTTGATGAGTAGCAATCAGCCCCAGCATTTT. The variable domain in full, completed from reference TRBV5-4 and TRBJ1-5, reads ETGVTQSPTHLIKTRGQQVTLRCSSQSGHNTVSWYQQALGQGPQFIFQYYREEENGRGNFPPRFSGLQFPNYSSELNVNALELDDSALYLCASSLMSSNQPQHFGDGTRLSIL.

Comments on this clone: Other nucleotide sequences in the sample specify the same CDR3. CDR3 in amino acids: CASSLVSGNTEAFF. DNA of the CDR3: TGTGCCAGCAGCTTAGTATCAGGAAACACTGAAGCTTTCTTT. The chain couples TRBV7-8 to TRBJ1-1, with D hard to call. This CDR3 region has 14 residues. CDR1 and CDR2 from the germline V gene are SGHVS and FQNEAQ. V was cut by 1 base and J by 2 bases, with 8 bases left in between.

V gene TRBV7-9 combines with J gene TRBJ1-1, with D hard to call. CDR1 and CDR2 from the germline V gene are SEHNR and FQNEAQ (reference sequence). The V gene lost 2 bases and the J gene lost 1 base, with 11 bases spanning the gap. There are 15 residues in the CDR3. The CDR3 DNA reads as TGTGCCAGCAGCTTACATGGGTCAGAGAACACTGAAGCTTTCTTT. Translation: CASSLHGSENTEAFF.

The CDR3 region is CASSPARGGSYGYTF. CDR3 nucleotide sequence: TGTGCCAGCAGTCCTGCTCGGGGCGGCTCCTATGGCTACACCTTC. The chain carries TRBV28 and TRBJ1-2; D possibly corresponds to TRBD1 (5 bases). V dropped 5 bases and J dropped 4 bases, with 17 bases sitting between them. From germline, CDR1 is MDHEN and CDR2 SYDVKM. The CDR3 consists of 15 residues.

The chain is built from TRBV6-5 and TRBJ1-1, with a tentative D call TRBD1 (5 bases). V dropped 2 bases and J dropped 0 bases, with 10 bases sitting between them. CDR1 and CDR2 (germline): MNHEY, SVGAGI. This CDR3 has 15 amino acids. The CDR3 DNA reads TGTGCCAGCAGTTACCCTCGGGGGGTGAACACTGAAGCTTTCTTT. Protein product: CASSYPRGVNTEAFF.

The V gene is TRBV6-6, the J gene TRBJ1-2; no clear D gene. Germline CDR1 is MNHNY and CDR2 is SVGAGI (reference sequence). The CDR3 sequence is 12 residues long. Trimming cost V 5 bases and J 4 bases, with 8 bases left between them. The CDR3 protein is CASSIGSYGYTF. CDR3 sequence (DNA): TGTGCCAGCAGTATCGGGAGCTATGGCTACACCTTC.

The chain has TRBV15 and TRBJ2-7, with 7 bases lining up with TRBD1. V lost 1 base, J lost 5 bases, and 11 bases stayed unmatched. The CDR3 runs 16 residues. The germline gives CDR1 LNHNV, CDR2 YYDKDF (reference sequence). CDR3 in DNA: TGTGCCACCAGCAGAGTGACCGGGACAGTACTAAACGAGCAGTACTTC. As protein: CATSRVTGTVLNEQYF.

This clone has just one count. The CDR3 bases are TGTGCCAGCAGTGATGAGATTCAGTTCTTC. Residues: CASSDEIQFF. This chain joins TRBV2 and TRBJ2-1, with D hard to call. The V end lost 3 bases, the J end lost 13 bases, and 7 bases lay between the germline ends. The germline V gene encodes CDR1 SNHLY and CDR2 FYNNEI. The CDR3 is 10 residues long.

The chain links TRBV7-2 to TRBJ2-2; TRBD2 might be the D (5 bases). With 2 bases removed from V and 4 bases from J, the gap between germline ends came to 11 bases. CDR1 is SGHTA, CDR2 FQGNSA, per germline. There are 15 residues in the CDR3. The CDR3 loop is CASSLRGIGTGELFF. CDR3 nucleotides: TGTGCCAGCAGCTTACGAGGGATCGGCACCGGGGAGCTGTTTTTT. Supplemented by reference TRBV7-2 and TRBJ2-2, the full variable domain reads GAGVSQSPSNKVTEKGKDVELRCDPISGHTALYWYRQSLGQGLEFLIYFQGNSAPDKSGLPSDRFSAERTGGSVSTLTIQRTQQEDSAVYLCASSLRGIGTGELFFGEGSRLTVL.

The chain has TRBV6-1 and TRBJ2-1; a weak D match, TRBD2 (5 bases). Per germline, CDR1 MNHNS and CDR2 SASEGT. The V and J ends lost 6 bases and 9 bases respectively, with 18 bases between them. There are 14 residues in the CDR3. The CDR3 reads CASRRDTGGVEQFF. CDR3 nucleotide sequence: TGTGCCAGCAGGAGGGATACTGGCGGTGTTGAGCAGTTCTTC.

This sequence joins TRBV19 and TRBJ1-2; 9 positions match TRBD1. J gave up 7 bases and V 7 bases, and 13 bases lay outside the gene matches. Germline lookup yields CDR1 LNHDA and CDR2 SQIVND (reference sequence). CDR3 length equals 15 residues. Written as DNA, the CDR3 is TGTGCCAGTACCACGTCGGGACAGGGTTTTAGTGGCTACACCTTC. It codes for CASTTSGQGFSGYTF.

This clone has a single count. J is TRBJ1-1 and V is TRBV5-1, with D perhaps TRBD1 (5 bases). CDR1 is SGHRS and CDR2 is YFSETQ in the germline V gene. V dropped 5 bases and J dropped 2 bases, with 13 bases sitting between them. This CDR3 contains 14 residues. The CDR3 DNA reads TGCGCCAGCAGATACCGGGACGGTAACACTGAAGCTTTCTTT. Translation gives CASRYRDGNTEAFF.

This sequence joins TRBV5-1 and TRBJ1-4; possibly TRBD1 for D (6 bases). Germline V CDR1 and CDR2: SGHRS, YFSETQ. Between the trimmed V and J ends, which lost 5 bases and 7 bases, there was a span of 15 bases. The CDR3 runs 14 residues. The CDR3, as DNA: TGCGCCAGCAGGCGGGACAATCAAGGTGAAAAACTGTTTTTT. Its translation is CASRRDNQGEKLFF.